This is a list of T cell receptor beta chains from one sample in a study of blood T cell repertoires in COVID-19. Clones were read by immunoSEQ multiplex PCR, and TCRdb kept only the in-frame ones, dropping some. This sample has approximately 120,000 clones, with roughly four fifths found just once. What was sequenced was peripheral blood. Receptors were obtained from a man in his 60s with acute or convalescent COVID-19. Both conserved end residues are part of each CDR3. D genes are given only for firm matches. Expanded clones get a size class; other rows say once, few or many, or leave the size out.

V	size	J	D	DNA	CDR3
TRBV28	.	TRBJ1-3	.	TGTGCCAGCGTTCGAGGCACGGGCTCTGGAAACACCATATATTTT	CASVRGTGSGNTIYF
TRBV5-1	.	TRBJ2-1	TRBD2	TGCGCCAGCAGCTTAGGGACTAGCGGGAGCCAACTGGAGTTCTTC	CASSLGTSGSQLEFF
TRBV5-1	.	TRBJ2-3	TRBD1	TGCGCCAGCAGCTGGACAGGAGATACGCAGTATTTT	CASSWTGDTQYF
TRBV5-1	.	TRBJ1-2	.	TGCGCCAGCAGCTTGGCCACCGGGGAGGGCCACTATGGCTACACCTTC	CASSLATGEGHYGYTF
TRBV3-1/TRBV3-2	.	TRBJ1-2	.	TGTGCCAGCAGCCAGCTTGAGAGATACACCTTC	CASSQLERYTF
TRBV27	.	TRBJ1-2	.	TGTGCCAGCAGTCCGGGGGGGAGGGTTCGCGGCTACACCTTC	CASSPGGRVRGYTF
TRBV5-1	.	TRBJ1-1	.	TGCGCCAGCAGCGCCCGACGAGGCCAAATGAACACTGAAGCTTTCTTT	CASSARRGQMNTEAFF
TRBV2	.	TRBJ2-2	TRBD2	TGTGCCAGCAGTGCTAGCGGGGGACACTCCGGGGAGCTGTTTTTT	CASSASGGHSGELFF
TRBV6-6	.	TRBJ1-1	.	TGTGCCAGCAGTCCCCCCCAGCGTTTACTGCCAGTGGCTTTCTTT	CASSPPQRLLPVAFF
TRBV2	few	TRBJ2-3	TRBD2	TGTGCCAGCTGCCGGGGGGCAGATACGCAGTATTTT	CASCRGADTQYF
TRBV6-5	few	TRBJ2-7	TRBD1	TGTGCCAGCAGTACAGGGGGTTGGTACGAGCAGTACTTC	CASSTGGWYEQYF
TRBV19	.	TRBJ2-7	TRBD1	TGTGCCAGTAGTCGGGACAGGGCCTACGAGCAGTACTTC	CASSRDRAYEQYF
TRBV5-1	.	TRBJ1-2	TRBD1	TGCGCCAGCAGCTTGGAGGCAGGGGGAGGCTACACCTTC	CASSLEAGGGYTF
TRBV28	.	TRBJ1-2	.	TGTGCCAGCAGTTTAGGGGGCGGCTATGGCTACACCTTC	CASSLGGGYGYTF
TRBV6-5	.	TRBJ2-3	TRBD2	TGTGCCAGCAGGCTTAGCGGGACCATTCATACGCAGTATTTT	CASRLSGTIHTQYF
TRBV5-1	.	TRBJ2-2	.	TGCGCCAGCAGCTTGGTTAGGGGTGGAACCGGGGAGCTGTTTTTT	CASSLVRGGTGELFF
TRBV19	.	TRBJ1-1	.	TGTGCCACCCAATCCTGGAGGGACACTGAAGCTTTCTTT	CATQSWRDTEAFF
TRBV7-6	.	TRBJ1-4	TRBD1	TGTGCCAGCAGCGCCGGGACAGGGGGTGAAAAACTGTTTTTT	CASSAGTGGEKLFF
TRBV5-1	.	TRBJ2-7	TRBD2	TGCGCCCGCAGCTTGCGGGGGGGGACCTACGAGCAGTACTTC	CARSLRGGTYEQYF
TRBV11-2	.	TRBJ2-1	TRBD2	TGTGCCAGCAGCTTAAGGACTAGCGTCCACAATGAGCAGTTCTTC	CASSLRTSVHNEQFF
TRBV2	.	TRBJ1-5	.	TGTGCCAGCAGTGACGTGTCCCTAGGTCCCAATCAGCCCCAGCATTTT	CASSDVSLGPNQPQHF
TRBV28	many	TRBJ1-5	TRBD1	TGTGCCAGCAGTTTCCCGGGACAGGGCGCTCTGGGGGAAAATCAGCCCCAGCATTTT	CASSFPGQGALGENQPQHF
TRBV24-1	many	TRBJ2-3	.	TGTGCCACCAGTATGACTGCCCAACTCACAGATACGCAGTATTTT	CATSMTAQLTDTQYF
TRBV2	.	TRBJ1-5	.	TGTGCCAGCAGTGGCATTAAGGGGCGAGGCAATCAGCCCCAGCATTTT	CASSGIKGRGNQPQHF
TRBV5-4	.	TRBJ2-2	TRBD1	TGTGCCAGCAGCCAGGGGGCGCGGGACACCGGGGAGCTGTTTTTT	CASSQGARDTGELFF
TRBV30	.	TRBJ2-7	TRBD2	TGTGCCTGGAGTCGGGCGGGAGGAATCTCCTACGAGCAGTACTTC	CAWSRAGGISYEQYF